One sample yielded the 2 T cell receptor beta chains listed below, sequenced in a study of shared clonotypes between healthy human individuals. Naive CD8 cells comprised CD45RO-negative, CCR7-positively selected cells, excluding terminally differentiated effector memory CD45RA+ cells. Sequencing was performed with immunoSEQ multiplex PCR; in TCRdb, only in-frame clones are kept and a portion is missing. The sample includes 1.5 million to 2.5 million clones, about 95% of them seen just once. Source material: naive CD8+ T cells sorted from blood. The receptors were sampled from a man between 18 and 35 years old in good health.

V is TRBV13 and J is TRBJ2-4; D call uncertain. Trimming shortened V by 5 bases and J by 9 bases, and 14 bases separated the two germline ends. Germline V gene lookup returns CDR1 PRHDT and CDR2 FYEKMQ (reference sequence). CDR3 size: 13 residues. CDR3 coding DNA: TGTGCCAGCAGCAGTAGGTCATCTGGCATTCAGTACTTC. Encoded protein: CASSSRSSGIQYF. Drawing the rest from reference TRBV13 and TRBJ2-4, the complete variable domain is AAGVIQSPRHLIKEKRETATLKCYPIPRHDTVYWYQQGPGQDPQFLISFYEKMQSDKGSIPDRFSAQQFSDYHSELNMSSLELGDSALYFCASSSRSSGIQYFGAGTRLSVL.

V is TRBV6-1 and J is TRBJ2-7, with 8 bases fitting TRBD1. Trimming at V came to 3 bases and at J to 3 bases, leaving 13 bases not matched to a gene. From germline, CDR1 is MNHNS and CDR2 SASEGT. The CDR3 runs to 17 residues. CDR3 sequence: CASSDIPGDRLGYEQYF. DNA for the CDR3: TGTGCCAGCAGTGATATCCCGGGGGACAGGCTGGGCTACGAGCAGTACTTC.